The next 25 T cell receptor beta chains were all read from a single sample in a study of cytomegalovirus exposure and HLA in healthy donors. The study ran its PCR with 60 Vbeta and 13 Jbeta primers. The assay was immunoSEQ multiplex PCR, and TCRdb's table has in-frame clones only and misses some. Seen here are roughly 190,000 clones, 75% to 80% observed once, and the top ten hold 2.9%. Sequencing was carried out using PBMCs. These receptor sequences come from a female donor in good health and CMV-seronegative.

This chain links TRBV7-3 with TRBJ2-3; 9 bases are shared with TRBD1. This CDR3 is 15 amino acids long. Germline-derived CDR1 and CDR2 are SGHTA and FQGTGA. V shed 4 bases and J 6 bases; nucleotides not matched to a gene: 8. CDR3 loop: CASSYLPGTGDTQYF. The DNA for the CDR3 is TGTGCCAGCAGCTACCTTCCCGGGACAGGGGATACGCAGTATTTT.

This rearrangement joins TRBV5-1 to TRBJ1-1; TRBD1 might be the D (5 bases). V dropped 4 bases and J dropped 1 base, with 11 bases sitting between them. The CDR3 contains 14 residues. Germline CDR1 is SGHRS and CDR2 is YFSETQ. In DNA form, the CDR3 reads TGCGCCAGCAGCCCGACCACAGGGAACACTGAAGCTTTCTTT. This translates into CASSPTTGNTEAFF.

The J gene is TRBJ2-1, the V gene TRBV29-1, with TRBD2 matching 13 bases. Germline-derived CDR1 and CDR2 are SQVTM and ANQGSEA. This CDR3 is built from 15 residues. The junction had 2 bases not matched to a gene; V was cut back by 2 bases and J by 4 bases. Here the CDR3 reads CSVEPGLAGYNEQFF. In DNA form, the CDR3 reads TGCAGCGTTGAACCGGGACTAGCGGGGTACAATGAGCAGTTCTTC.

The CDR3 reads CASSYRPGLDEQYF. The CDR3 DNA reads TGTGCCAGCAGTTACCGTCCGGGACTCGATGAGCAGTACTTC. The chain employs TRBV27 and TRBJ2-7; a possible D gene is TRBD2 (6 bases). V gave up 4 bases and J gave up 7 bases, with 17 bases separating them. Germline-derived CDR1 and CDR2 are MNHEY and SMNVEV (reference sequence). CDR3 size: 14 residues.

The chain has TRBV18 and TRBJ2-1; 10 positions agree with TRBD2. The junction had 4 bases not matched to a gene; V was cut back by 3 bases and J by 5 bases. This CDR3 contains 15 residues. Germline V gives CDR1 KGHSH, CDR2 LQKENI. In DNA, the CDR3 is TGTGCCAGCTCACCCCCTAGCGGGGGAAACAATGAGCAGTTCTTC. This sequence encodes CASSPPSGGNNEQFF.

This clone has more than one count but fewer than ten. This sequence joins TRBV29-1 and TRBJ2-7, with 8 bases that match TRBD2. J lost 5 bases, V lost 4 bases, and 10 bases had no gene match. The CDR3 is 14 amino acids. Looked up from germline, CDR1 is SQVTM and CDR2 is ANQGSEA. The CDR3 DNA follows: TGCAGCGTTGCCAGGTCCGGGACTAGTAACGAGCAGTACTTC. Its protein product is CSVARSGTSNEQYF.

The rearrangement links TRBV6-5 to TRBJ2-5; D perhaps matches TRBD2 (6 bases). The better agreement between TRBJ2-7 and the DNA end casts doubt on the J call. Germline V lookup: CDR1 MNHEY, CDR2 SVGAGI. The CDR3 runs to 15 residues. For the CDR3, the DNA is TGTGCCAGCAGTTCCGGGACTTACCTTTCCTACGAGCAGTACTTC. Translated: CASSSGTYLSYEQYF.

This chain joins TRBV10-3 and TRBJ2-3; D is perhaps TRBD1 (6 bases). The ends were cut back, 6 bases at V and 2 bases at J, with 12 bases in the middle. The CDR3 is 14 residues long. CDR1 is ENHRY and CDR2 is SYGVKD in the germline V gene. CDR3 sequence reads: CAIRGAFTTDTQYF. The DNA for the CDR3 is TGTGCCATCAGGGGGGCATTCACCACAGATACGCAGTATTTT.

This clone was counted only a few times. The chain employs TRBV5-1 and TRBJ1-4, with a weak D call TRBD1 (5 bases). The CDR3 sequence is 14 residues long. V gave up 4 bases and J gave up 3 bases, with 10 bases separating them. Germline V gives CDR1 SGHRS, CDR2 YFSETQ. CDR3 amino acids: CASSPWGANEKLFF. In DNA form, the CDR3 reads TGCGCCAGCAGCCCTTGGGGGGCTAATGAAAAACTGTTTTTT.

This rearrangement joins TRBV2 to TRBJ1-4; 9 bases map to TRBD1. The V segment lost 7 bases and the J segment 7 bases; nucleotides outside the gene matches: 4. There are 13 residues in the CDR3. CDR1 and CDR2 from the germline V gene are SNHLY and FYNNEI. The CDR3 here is CASTGTGTEKLFF. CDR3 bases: TGTGCCAGCACCGGGACAGGGACTGAAAAACTGTTTTTT.

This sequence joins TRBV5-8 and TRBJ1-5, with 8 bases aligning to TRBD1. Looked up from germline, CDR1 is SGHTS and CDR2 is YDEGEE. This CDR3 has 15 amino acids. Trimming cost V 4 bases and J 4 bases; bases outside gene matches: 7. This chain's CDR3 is CASSPWTGNNQPQHF. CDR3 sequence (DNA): TGTGCCAGCAGCCCGTGGACAGGGAATAATCAGCCCCAGCATTTT.

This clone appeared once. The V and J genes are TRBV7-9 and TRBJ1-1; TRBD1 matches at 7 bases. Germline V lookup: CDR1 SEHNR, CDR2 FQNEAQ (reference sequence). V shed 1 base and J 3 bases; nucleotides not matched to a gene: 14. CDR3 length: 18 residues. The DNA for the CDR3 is TGTGCCAGCAGCTTAGTCATGGGGCAGGGGGTAGGGTACACTGAAGCTTTCTTT. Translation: CASSLVMGQGVGYTEAFF.

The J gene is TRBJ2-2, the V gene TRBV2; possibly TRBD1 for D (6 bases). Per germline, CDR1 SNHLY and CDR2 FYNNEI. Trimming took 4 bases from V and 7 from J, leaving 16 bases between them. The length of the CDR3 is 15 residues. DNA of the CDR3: TGTGCCAGCAGTGCCTTTGGGCAGGGGAACGGGGAGCTGTTTTTT. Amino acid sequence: CASSAFGQGNGELFF.

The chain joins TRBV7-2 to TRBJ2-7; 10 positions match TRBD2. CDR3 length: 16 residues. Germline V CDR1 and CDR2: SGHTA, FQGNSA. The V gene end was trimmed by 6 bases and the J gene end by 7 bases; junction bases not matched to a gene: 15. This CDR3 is CASSPPQSGRANEQYF. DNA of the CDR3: TGTGCCAGCAGTCCCCCGCAAAGCGGGAGGGCCAATGAGCAGTACTTC. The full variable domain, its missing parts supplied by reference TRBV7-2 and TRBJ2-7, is GAGVSQSPSNKVTEKGKDVELRCDPISGHTALYWYRQSLGQGLEFLIYFQGNSAPDKSGLPSDRFSAERTGGSVSTLTIQRTQQEDSAVYLCASSPPQSGRANEQYFGPGTRLTVT.

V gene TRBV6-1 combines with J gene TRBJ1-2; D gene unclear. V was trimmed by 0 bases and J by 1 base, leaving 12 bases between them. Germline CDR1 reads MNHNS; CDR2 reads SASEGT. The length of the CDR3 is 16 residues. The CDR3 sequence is CASSEAFLRVNYGYTF. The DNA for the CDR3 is TGTGCCAGCAGTGAAGCGTTTCTCCGGGTTAACTATGGCTACACCTTC.

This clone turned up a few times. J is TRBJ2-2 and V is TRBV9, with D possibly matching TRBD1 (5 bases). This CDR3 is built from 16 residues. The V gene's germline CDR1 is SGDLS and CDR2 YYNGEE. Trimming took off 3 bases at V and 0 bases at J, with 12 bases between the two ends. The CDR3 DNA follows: TGTGCCAGCAGCGACTACAGGTTCGCGAACACCGGGGAGCTGTTTTTT. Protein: CASSDYRFANTGELFF. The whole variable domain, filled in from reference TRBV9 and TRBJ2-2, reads DSGVTQTPKHLITATGQRVTLRCSPRSGDLSVYWYQQSLDQGLQFLIQYYNGEERAKGNILERFSAQQFPDLHSELNLSSLELGDSALYFCASSDYRFANTGELFFGEGSRLTVL.

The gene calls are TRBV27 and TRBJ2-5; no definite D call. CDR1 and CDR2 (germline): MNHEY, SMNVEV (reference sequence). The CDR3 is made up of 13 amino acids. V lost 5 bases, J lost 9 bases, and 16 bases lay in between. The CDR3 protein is CASSPTTRVAQYF. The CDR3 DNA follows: TGTGCCAGCAGTCCCACGACCCGGGTGGCCCAGTACTTC.

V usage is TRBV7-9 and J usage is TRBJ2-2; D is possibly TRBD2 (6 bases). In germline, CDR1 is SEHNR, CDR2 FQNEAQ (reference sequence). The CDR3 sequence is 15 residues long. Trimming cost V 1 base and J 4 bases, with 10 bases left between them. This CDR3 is CASSLEQGLTGELFF. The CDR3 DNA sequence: TGTGCCAGCAGCTTAGAGCAGGGACTCACCGGGGAGCTGTTTTTT.

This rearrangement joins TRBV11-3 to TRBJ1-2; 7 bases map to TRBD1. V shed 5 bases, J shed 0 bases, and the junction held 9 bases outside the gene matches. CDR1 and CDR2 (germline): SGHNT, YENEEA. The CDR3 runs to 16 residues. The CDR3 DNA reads TGTGCCAGCAGCCCCGGACAGGAATACTCTAACTATGGCTACACCTTC. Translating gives CASSPGQEYSNYGYTF.

The CDR3 region is CASSRNSDTLTYEQYF. CDR3 bases: TGTGCCAGTAGTCGGAACTCGGACACCCTCACGTACGAGCAGTACTTC. The chain has TRBV19 and TRBJ2-7, with D possibly matching TRBD1 (5 bases). Looked up from germline, CDR1 is LNHDA and CDR2 is SQIVND (reference sequence). The CDR3 runs to 16 residues. V was trimmed by 5 bases and J by 4 bases, leaving 21 bases between them.

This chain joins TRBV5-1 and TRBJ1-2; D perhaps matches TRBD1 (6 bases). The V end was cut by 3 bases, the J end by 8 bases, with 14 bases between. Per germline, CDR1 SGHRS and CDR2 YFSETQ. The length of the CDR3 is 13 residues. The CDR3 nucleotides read TGCGCCAGCAGCTGGGCAGGGGCGGAAGGCTACACCTTC. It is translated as CASSWAGAEGYTF.

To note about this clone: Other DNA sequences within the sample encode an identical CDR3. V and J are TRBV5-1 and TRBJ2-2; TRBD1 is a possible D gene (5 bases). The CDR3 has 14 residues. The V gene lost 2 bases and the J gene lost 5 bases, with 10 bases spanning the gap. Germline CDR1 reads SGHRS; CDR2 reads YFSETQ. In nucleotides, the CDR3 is TGCGCCAGCAGCTTTCTTAGGGGAACCGGGGAGCTGTTTTTT. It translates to CASSFLRGTGELFF.

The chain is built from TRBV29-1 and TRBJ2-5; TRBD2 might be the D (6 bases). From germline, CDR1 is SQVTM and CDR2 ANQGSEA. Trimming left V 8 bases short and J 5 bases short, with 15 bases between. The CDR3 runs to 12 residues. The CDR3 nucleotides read TGCAGCTCTCGGGAGAGGGGTGAGACCCAGTACTTC. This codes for CSSRERGETQYF.

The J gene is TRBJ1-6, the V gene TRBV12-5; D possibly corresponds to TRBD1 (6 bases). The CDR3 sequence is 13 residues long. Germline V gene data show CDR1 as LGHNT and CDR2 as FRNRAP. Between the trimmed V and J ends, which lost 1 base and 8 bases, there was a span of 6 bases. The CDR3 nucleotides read TGTGCTAGTGGTTTGGAGGGGGATTCACCCCTCCACTTT. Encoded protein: CASGLEGDSPLHF. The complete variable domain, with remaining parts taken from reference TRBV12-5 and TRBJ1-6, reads DARVTQTPRHKVTEMGQEVTMRCQPILGHNTVFWYRQTMMQGLELLAYFRNRAPLDDSGMPKDRFSAEMPDATLATLKIQPSEPRDSAVYFCASGLEGDSPLHFGNGTRLTVT.

The chain's CDR3 is CASSPRQGVIPEAFF. The CDR3 DNA is TGTGCCAGCAGCCCCCGACAGGGGGTGATCCCTGAAGCTTTCTTT. The V call is TRBV9, the J call TRBJ1-1, with TRBD1 matching over 9 bases. Germline CDR1 and CDR2: SGDLS and YYNGEE. The CDR3 spans 15 residues. With V trimmed by 4 bases and J by 6 bases, 10 bases remained unmatched.